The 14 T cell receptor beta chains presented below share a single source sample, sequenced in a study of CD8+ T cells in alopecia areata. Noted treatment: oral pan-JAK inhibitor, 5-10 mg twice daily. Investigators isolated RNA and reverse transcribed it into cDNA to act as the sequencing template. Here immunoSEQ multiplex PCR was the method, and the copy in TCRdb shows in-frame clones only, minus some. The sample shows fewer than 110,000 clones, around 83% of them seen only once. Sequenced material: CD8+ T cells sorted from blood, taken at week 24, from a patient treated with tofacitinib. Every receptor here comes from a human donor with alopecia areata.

CDR3 residues: CASSAGRGKRVSPLHF. The CDR3 nucleotides are TGTGCCAGCAGCGCCGGACGGGGCAAGCGGGTATCACCCCTCCACTTT. The V and J genes are TRBV9 and TRBJ1-6; D possibly corresponds to TRBD1 (5 bases). V lost 3 bases and J 10 bases, leaving 20 bases between the germline ends. CDR1 is SGDLS and CDR2 is YYNGEE in the germline V gene. The CDR3 spans 16 residues.

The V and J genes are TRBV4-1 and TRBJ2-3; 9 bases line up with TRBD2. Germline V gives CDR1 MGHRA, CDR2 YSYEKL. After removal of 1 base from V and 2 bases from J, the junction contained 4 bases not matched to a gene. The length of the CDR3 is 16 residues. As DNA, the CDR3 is TGCGCCAGCAGCCAAGTGACTAGCGGCGACACAGATACGCAGTATTTT. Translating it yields CASSQVTSGDTDTQYF.

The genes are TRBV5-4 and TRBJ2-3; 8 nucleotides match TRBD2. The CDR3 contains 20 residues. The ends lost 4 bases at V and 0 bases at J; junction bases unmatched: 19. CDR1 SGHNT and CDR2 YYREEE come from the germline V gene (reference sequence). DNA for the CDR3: TGTGCCAGCAGCGCCCCCTTTGGGGTAGCGGGGAACCAAAGCACAGATACGCAGTATTTT. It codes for CASSAPFGVAGNQSTDTQYF. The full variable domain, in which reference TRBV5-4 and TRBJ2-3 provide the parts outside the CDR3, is ETGVTQSPTHLIKTRGQQVTLRCSSQSGHNTVSWYQQALGQGPQFIFQYYREEENGRGNFPPRFSGLQFPNYSSELNVNALELDDSALYLCASSAPFGVAGNQSTDTQYFGPGTRLTVL.

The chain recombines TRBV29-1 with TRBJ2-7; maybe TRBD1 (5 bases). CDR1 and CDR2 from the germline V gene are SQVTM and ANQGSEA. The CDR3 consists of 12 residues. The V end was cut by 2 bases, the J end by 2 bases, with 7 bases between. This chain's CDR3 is CSVESRAYEQYF. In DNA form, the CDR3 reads TGCAGCGTTGAAAGCAGGGCCTACGAGCAGTACTTC.

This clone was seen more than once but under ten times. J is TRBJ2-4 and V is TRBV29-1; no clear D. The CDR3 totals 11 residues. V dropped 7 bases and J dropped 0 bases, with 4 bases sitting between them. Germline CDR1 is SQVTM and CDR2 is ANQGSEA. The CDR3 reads CSGVAKNIQYF. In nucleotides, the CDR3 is TGCAGCGGGGTAGCCAAAAACATTCAGTACTTC.

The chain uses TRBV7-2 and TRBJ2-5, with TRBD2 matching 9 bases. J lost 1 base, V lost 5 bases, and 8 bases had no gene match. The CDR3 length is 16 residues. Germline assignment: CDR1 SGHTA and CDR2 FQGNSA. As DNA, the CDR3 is TGTGCCAGCAGCATCTGGACTAGCGCGAGCCAAGAGACCCAGTACTTC. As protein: CASSIWTSASQETQYF.

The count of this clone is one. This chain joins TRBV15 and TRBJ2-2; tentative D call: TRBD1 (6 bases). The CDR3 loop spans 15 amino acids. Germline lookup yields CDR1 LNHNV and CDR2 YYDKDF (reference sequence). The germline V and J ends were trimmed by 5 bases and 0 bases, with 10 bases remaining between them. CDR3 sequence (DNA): TGTGCCACCAGCCGGACAGTTTCGAACACCGGGGAGCTGTTTTTT. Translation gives CATSRTVSNTGELFF.

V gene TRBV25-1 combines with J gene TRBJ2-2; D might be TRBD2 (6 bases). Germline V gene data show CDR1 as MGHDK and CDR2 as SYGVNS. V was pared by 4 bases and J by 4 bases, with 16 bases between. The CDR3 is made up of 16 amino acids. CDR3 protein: CASSGPGVSTTGELFF. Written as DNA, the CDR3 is TGTGCCAGCAGTGGACCGGGAGTATCGACCACCGGGGAGCTGTTTTTT.

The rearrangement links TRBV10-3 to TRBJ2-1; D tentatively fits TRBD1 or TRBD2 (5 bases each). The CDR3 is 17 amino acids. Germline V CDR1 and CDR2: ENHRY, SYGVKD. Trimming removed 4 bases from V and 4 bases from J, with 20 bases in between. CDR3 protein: CAISGDALGPEYNEQFF. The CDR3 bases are TGTGCCATCAGTGGGGACGCGCTAGGTCCAGAGTACAATGAGCAGTTCTTC.

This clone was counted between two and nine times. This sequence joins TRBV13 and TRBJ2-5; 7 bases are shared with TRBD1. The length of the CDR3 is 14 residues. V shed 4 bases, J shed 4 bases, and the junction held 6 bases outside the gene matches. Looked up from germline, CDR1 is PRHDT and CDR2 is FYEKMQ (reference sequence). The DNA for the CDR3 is TGTGCCAGCAGCTCCGACAGGGATGGAGAGACCCAGTACTTC. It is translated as CASSSDRDGETQYF.

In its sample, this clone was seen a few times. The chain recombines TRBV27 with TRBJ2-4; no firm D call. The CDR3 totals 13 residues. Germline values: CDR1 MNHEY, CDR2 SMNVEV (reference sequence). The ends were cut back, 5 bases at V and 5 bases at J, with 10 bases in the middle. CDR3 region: CASSTIGQNIQYF. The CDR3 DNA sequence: TGTGCCAGCAGTACCATTGGACAAAACATTCAGTACTTC.

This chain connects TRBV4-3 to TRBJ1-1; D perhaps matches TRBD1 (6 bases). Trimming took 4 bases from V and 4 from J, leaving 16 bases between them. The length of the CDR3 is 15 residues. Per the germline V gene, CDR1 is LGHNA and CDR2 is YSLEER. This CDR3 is CASSPLPGQGTEAFF. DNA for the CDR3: TGCGCCAGCAGCCCGTTACCGGGACAAGGCACTGAAGCTTTCTTT.

CDR3 region: CASSLEGRGSYEQYF. The CDR3 DNA is TGTGCCAGCAGCTTGGAGGGCAGGGGCTCCTACGAGCAGTACTTC. The V gene is TRBV5-8, the J gene TRBJ2-7; weak D call: TRBD1 (6 bases). V lost 0 bases to trimming and J lost 0 bases, with 10 bases between them. The CDR3 has 15 residues. CDR1 and CDR2 from the germline V gene are SGHTS and YDEGEE.

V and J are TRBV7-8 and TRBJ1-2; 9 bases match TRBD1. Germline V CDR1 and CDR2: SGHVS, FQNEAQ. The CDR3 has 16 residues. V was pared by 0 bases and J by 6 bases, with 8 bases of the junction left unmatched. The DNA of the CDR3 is TGTGCCAGCAGCTTAGCGTACAAGGGACAGGGCGATGGCTACACCTTC. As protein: CASSLAYKGQGDGYTF.